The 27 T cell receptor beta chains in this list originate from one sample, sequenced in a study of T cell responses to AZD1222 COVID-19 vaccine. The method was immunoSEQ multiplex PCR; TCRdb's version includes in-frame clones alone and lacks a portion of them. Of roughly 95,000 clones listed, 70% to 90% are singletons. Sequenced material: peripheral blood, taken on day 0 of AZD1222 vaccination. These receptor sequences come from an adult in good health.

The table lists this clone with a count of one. DNA of the CDR3: TGTGCCAGCAGCGACCGGGACAGTGCCTATGGCTACACCTTC. Translating gives CASSDRDSAYGYTF. This chain joins TRBV9 and TRBJ1-2, with 7 bases that match TRBD1. This CDR3 is built from 14 residues. CDR1 and CDR2 from the germline V gene are SGDLS and YYNGEE. Germline trimming cut 3 bases from V and 4 bases from J; bases unmatched to any gene: 6.

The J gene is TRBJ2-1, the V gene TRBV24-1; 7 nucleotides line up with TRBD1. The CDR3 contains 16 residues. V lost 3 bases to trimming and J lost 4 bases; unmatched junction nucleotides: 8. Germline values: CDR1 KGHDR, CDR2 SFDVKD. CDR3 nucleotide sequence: TGTGCCACCAGTGATAGGGGGACAGAAACTTACAATGAGCAGTTCTTC. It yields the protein CATSDRGTETYNEQFF.

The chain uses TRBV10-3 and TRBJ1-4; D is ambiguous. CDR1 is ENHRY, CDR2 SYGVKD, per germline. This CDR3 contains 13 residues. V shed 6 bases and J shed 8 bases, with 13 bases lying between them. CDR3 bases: TGTGCCATCAGGGACTCGGGCGGGGAAAAACTGTTTTTT. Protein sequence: CAIRDSGGEKLFF.

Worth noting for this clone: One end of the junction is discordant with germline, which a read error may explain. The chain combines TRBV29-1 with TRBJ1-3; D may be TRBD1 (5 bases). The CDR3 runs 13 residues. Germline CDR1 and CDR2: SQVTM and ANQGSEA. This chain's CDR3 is CSVEDPGGSTIYF. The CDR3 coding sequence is TGCAGCGTTGAAGATCCGGGGGGAAGCACCATATATTTT.

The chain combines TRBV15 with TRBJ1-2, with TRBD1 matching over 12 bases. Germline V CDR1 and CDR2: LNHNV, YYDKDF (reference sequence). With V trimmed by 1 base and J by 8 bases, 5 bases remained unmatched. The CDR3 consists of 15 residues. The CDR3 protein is CATSRGDRGPQGYTF. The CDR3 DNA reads TGTGCCACCAGCAGAGGGGACAGGGGGCCTCAGGGCTACACCTTC. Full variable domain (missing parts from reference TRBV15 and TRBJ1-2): DAMVIQNPRYQVTQFGKPVTLSCSQTLNHNVMYWYQQKSSQAPKLLFHYYDKDFNNEADTPDNFQSRRPNTSFCFLDIRSPGLGDTAMYLCATSRGDRGPQGYTFGSGTRLTVV.

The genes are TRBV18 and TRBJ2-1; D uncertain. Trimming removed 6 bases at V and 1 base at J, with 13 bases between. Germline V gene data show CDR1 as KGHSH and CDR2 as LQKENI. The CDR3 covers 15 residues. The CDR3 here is CASSSLGRSYNEQFF. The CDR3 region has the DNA TGTGCCAGCTCTTCTTTAGGGCGGTCCTACAATGAGCAGTTCTTC. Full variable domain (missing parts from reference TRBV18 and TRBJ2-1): NAGVMQNPRHLVRRRGQEARLRCSPMKGHSHVYWYRQLPEEGLKFMVYLQKENIIDESGMPKERFSAEFPKEGPSILRIQQVVRGDSAAYFCASSSLGRSYNEQFFGPGTRLTVL.

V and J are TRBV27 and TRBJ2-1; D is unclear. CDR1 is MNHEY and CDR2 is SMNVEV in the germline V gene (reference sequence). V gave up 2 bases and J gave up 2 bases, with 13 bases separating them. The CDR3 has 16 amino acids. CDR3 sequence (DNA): TGTGCCAGCAGTTTAAGCCGAGTGCCCGCCTACAATGAGCAGTTCTTC. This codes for CASSLSRVPAYNEQFF.

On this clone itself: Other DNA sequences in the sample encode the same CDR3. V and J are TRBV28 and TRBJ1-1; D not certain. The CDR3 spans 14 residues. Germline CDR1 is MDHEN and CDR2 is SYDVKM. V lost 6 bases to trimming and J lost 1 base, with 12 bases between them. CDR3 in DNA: TGTGCCAGCAGACGGGCCAATGGGAACACTGAAGCTTTCTTT. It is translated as CASRRANGNTEAFF.

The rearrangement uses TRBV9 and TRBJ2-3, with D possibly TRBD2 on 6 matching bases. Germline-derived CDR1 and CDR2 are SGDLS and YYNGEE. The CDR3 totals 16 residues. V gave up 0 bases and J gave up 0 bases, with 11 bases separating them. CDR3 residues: CASSVGVAASTDTQYF. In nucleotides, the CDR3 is TGTGCCAGCAGCGTAGGTGTAGCGGCTAGCACAGATACGCAGTATTTT. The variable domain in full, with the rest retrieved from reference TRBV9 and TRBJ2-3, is DSGVTQTPKHLITATGQRVTLRCSPRSGDLSVYWYQQSLDQGLQFLIQYYNGEERAKGNILERFSAQQFPDLHSELNLSSLELGDSALYFCASSVGVAASTDTQYFGPGTRLTVL.

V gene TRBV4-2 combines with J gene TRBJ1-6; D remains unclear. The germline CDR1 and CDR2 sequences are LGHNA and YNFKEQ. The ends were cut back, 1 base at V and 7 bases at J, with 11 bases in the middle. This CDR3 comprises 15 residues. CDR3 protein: CASSQALAGNSPLHF. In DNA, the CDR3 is TGTGCCAGCAGCCAAGCTTTAGCGGGGAATTCACCCCTCCACTTT.

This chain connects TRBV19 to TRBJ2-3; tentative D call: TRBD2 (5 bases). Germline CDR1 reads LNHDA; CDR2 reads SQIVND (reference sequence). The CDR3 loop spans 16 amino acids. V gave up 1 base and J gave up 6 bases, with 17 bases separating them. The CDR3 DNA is TGTGCCAGTAGTATAGTTCAGGTGTCGGGAACGGATACGCAGTATTTT. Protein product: CASSIVQVSGTDTQYF. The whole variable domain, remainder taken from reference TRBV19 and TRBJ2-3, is DGGITQSPKYLFRKEGQNVTLSCEQNLNHDAMYWYRQDPGQGLRLIYYSQIVNDFQKGDIAEGYSVSREKKESFPLTVTSAQKNPTAFYLCASSIVQVSGTDTQYFGPGTRLTVL.

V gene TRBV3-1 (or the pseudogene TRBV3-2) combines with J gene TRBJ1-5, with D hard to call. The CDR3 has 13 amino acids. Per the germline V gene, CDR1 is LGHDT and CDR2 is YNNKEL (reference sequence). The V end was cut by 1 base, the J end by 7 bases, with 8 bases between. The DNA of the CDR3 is TGTGCCAGCAGCCAAGGACGTATCCAGCCCCAGCATTTT. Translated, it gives CASSQGRIQPQHF.

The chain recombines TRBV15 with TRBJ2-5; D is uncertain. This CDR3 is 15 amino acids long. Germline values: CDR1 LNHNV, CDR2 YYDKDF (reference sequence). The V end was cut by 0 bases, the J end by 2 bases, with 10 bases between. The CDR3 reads CATSRDRHSQETQYF. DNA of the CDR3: TGTGCCACCAGCAGAGATCGTCACAGTCAAGAGACCCAGTACTTC.

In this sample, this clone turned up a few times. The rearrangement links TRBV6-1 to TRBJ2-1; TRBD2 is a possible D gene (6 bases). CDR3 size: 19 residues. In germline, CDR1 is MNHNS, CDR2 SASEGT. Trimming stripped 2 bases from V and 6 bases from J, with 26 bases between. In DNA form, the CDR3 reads TGTGCCAGCAGTGAACAGAGGATGATGCGGGGCACGCTCTTCAATGAGCAGTTCTTC. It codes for CASSEQRMMRGTLFNEQFF.

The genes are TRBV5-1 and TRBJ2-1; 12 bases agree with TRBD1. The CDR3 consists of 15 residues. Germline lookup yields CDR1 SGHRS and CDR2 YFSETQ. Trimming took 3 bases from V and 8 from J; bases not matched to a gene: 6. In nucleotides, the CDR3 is TGCGCCAGCAGCTGGGGACAGGGGGCCGGGCATGAGCAGTTCTTC. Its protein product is CASSWGQGAGHEQFF.

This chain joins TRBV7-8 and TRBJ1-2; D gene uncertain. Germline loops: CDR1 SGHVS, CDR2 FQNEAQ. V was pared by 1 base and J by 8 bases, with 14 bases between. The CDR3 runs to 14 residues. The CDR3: CASSLVEGAGGYTF. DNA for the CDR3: TGTGCCAGCAGCTTAGTGGAGGGAGCAGGCGGCTACACCTTC.

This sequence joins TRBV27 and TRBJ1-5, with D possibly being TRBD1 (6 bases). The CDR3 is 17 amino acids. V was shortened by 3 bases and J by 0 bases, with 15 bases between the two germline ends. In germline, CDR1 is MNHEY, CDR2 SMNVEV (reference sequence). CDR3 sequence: CASSFSGHNPSNQPQHF. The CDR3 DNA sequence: TGTGCCAGCAGTTTTTCGGGACACAACCCTAGCAATCAGCCCCAGCATTTT.

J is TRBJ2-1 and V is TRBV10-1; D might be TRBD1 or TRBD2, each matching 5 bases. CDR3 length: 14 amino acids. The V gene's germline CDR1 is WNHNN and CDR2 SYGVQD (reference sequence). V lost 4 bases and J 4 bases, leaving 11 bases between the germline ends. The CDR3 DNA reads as TGCGCCAGCAGTGTTGGGACCTTTTACAATGAGCAGTTCTTC. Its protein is CASSVGTFYNEQFF.

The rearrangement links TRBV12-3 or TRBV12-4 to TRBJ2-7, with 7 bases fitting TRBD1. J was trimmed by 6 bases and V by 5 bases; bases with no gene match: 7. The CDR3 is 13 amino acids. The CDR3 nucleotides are TGTGCCAGCAGTACGGGACAGTTTGGCGAGCAGTACTTC. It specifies CASSTGQFGEQYF.

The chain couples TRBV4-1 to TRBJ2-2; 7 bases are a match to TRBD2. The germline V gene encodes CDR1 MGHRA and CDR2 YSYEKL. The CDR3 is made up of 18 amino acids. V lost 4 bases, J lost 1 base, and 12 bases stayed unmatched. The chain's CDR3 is CASSLFLRRGENTGELFF. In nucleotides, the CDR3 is TGCGCCAGCAGCCTGTTTCTGCGACGGGGGGAGAACACCGGGGAGCTGTTTTTT.

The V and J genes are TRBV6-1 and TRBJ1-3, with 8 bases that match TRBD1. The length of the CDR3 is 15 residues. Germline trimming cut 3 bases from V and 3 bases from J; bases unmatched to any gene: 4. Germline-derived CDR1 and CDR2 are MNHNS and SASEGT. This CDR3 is CASSEDRVYGNTIYF. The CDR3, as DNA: TGTGCCAGCAGTGAGGACAGGGTATATGGAAACACCATATATTTT.

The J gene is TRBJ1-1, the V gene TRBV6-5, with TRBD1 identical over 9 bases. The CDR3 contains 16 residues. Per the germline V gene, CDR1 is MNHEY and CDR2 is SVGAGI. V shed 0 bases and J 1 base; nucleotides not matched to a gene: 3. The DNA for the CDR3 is TGTGCCAGCAGTTACTCGGCACAGGGGGCGAACACTGAAGCTTTCTTT. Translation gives CASSYSAQGANTEAFF.

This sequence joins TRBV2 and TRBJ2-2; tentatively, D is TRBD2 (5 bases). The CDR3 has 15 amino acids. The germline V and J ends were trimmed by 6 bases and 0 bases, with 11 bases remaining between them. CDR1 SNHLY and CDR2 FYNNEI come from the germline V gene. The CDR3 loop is CASRADRANTGELFF. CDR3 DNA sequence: TGTGCCAGCAGAGCGGATCGCGCGAACACCGGGGAGCTGTTTTTT.

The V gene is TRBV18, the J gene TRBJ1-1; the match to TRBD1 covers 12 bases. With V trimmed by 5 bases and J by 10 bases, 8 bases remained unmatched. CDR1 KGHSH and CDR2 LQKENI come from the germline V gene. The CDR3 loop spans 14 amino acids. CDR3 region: CASSTGQGATRAFF. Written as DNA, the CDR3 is TGTGCCAGCTCAACGGGACAGGGGGCGACTCGAGCTTTCTTT.

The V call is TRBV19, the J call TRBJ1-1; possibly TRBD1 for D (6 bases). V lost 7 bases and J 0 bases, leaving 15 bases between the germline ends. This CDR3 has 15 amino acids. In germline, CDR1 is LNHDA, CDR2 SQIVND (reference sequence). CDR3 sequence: CASMPRTEMNTEAFF. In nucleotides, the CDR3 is TGTGCCAGTATGCCCCGGACAGAGATGAACACTGAAGCTTTCTTT.

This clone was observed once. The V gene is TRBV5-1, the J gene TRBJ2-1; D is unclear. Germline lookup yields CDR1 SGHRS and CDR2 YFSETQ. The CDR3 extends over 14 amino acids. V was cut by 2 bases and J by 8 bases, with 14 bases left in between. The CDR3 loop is CASSFGVSGDEQFF. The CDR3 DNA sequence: TGCGCCAGCAGCTTTGGCGTCAGTGGGGATGAGCAGTTCTTC. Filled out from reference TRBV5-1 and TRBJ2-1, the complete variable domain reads KAGVTQTPRYLIKTRGQQVTLSCSPISGHRSVSWYQQTPGQGLQFLFEYFSETQRNKGNFPGRFSGRQFSNSRSEMNVSTLELGDSALYLCASSFGVSGDEQFFGPGTRLTVL.

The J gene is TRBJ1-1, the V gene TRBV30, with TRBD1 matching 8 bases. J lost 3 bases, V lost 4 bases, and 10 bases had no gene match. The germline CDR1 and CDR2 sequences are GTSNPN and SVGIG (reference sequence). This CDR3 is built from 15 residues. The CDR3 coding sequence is TGTGCCTGGATTAAGATTGGGACAGGTGACACTGAAGCTTTCTTT. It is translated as CAWIKIGTGDTEAFF.